The entry that follows covers one T cell receptor beta chain sequence. The entry originates in a study of blood T cell repertoires in COVID-19. Sequenced by immunoSEQ multiplex PCR; TCRdb stores in-frame clones only, minus some. The sample lists hundreds of thousands of clones, about 90% occurring once. The germline gives CDR1 SGHNT, CDR2 YENEEA. CDR3 length equals 15 residues. V lost 1 base and J lost 9; bases outside the gene matches: 8. Sequenced material: peripheral blood. The chain couples TRBV11-3 to TRBJ2-1; 8 nucleotides match TRBD1. The clonotype was recovered from a man in his late teens or twenties with active or convalescent COVID-19. The CDR3 nucleotides read TGTGCCAGCAGCTTAGGGTCGGACAGGGACGGTGAGCAGTTCTTC. Amino acid sequence: CASSLGSDRDGEQFF.